This T cell receptor (beta chain) was sequenced for a study of shared clonotypes between healthy human individuals. Study-wide context: Every donor yielded three CD4 naive, three CD4 memory, two CD8 naive and one CD8 memory plate.

The study's findings and limits: Non-shared clonotypes displayed generation probabilities falling below those of clonotypes present in all four donors.

This clone was seen once. Its antigen is unknown. Deep-level assay runs were performed. For sorted subsets, approximately 180 ng DNA per replicate equaled about 27,000 T cell genomes. Data came from immunoSEQ multiplex PCR; TCRdb stores just in-frame clones and leaves some out. The table records around 1.9 million clones, about 92% of them present only once. CD45RO negativity and positive selection for CCR7 defined naive CD8 cells, a population that excluded terminally differentiated effector memory CD45RA+ cells. The source of this sequence is a man between 18 and 29 years old in good health. Some clones in this sample may be carry-over from other donors' samples. The source material was naive CD8+ T cells from PBMCs.

In DNA, the CDR3 is TGTGCCAGCAGCTTAGCTTGGGGGGACAAAGTACGCCCGAAAAACAATGAGCAGTTCTTC. This encodes CASSLAWGDKVRPKNNEQFF. This chain links TRBV7-8 with TRBJ2-1; the D gene could be TRBD1 or TRBD2 (6 bases each). The germline V gene has CDR1 SGHVS and CDR2 FQNEAQ. V was clipped by 0 bases and J by 5 bases, with 26 bases between them. The CDR3 consists of 20 residues.